Below are 9 T cell receptor beta chains sequenced from a single sample in a study of blood T cell repertoires in COVID-19. The method was immunoSEQ multiplex PCR; TCRdb's version includes in-frame clones alone and lacks a portion of them. The repertoire has about 180,000 clones, around 86% of them found once; the top ten carry around 8.6%. Sequencing was performed on peripheral blood. Every receptor here comes from a middle-aged man with active or convalescent COVID-19.

The chain carries TRBV18 and TRBJ1-2; 7 bases align to TRBD1. This CDR3 comprises 16 residues. V was pared by 3 bases and J by 6 bases, with 13 bases of the junction left unmatched. CDR1 is KGHSH and CDR2 is LQKENI in the germline V gene. CDR3 nucleotides: TGTGCCAGCTCACCTCCATGGTCGGAGACAGGGCATGGCTACACCTTC. Translation: CASSPPWSETGHGYTF. Full variable domain (missing parts from reference TRBV18 and TRBJ1-2): NAGVMQNPRHLVRRRGQEARLRCSPMKGHSHVYWYRQLPEEGLKFMVYLQKENIIDESGMPKERFSAEFPKEGPSILRIQQVVRGDSAAYFCASSPPWSETGHGYTFGSGTRLTVV.

V gene TRBV5-1 combines with J gene TRBJ2-7, with 15 positions matching TRBD2. V lost 4 bases to trimming and J lost 7 bases; unmatched junction nucleotides: 6. The CDR3 length is 15 residues. Germline assignment: CDR1 SGHRS and CDR2 YFSETQ. CDR3 in amino acids: CASSPGLAGGREQYF. The CDR3 DNA sequence: TGCGCCAGCAGCCCTGGACTAGCGGGGGGGCGTGAGCAGTACTTC.

A single count supports this clone. The rearrangement links TRBV18 to TRBJ1-5, with 8 positions matching TRBD1. The CDR3 contains 15 residues. Per germline, CDR1 KGHSH and CDR2 LQKENI. V shed 5 bases and J 4 bases; nucleotides not matched to a gene: 7. CDR3 DNA sequence: TGTGCCAGCTCAAGCCCCGGGACAGGTAATCAGCCCCAGCATTTT. Translating gives CASSSPGTGNQPQHF.

The chain recombines TRBV28 with TRBJ1-2; a possible D gene is TRBD1 (6 bases). This CDR3 has 15 residues. V dropped 5 bases and J dropped 4 bases, with 17 bases sitting between them. Germline V lookup: CDR1 MDHEN, CDR2 SYDVKM. For the CDR3, the DNA is TGTGCCAGCAGTACCAACACAGGGACCAGCTATGGCTACACCTTC. Its translation is CASSTNTGTSYGYTF.

The chain couples TRBV2 to TRBJ2-1; D unclear. V lost 7 bases and J lost 8, with 12 bases in between. CDR1 and CDR2 (germline): SNHLY, FYNNEI. The CDR3 length is 12 residues. CDR3 DNA: TGTGCCAGCATCGAACGTTGGCATGAGCAGTTCTTC. Translation gives CASIERWHEQFF.

The rearrangement joins TRBV21-1 to TRBJ2-2; the D segment call TRBD1 is taken from the table without a DNA check. TRBV21-1 is assigned pseudogene status. The CDR3 is 18 residues long. CDR3 in DNA: TGTGCCAGCAGCAAAGCGAGGGACAGGCCCGCGAACACCGGGGAGCTGTTTTTT. Amino acid sequence: CASSKARDRPANTGELFF.

V and J are TRBV2 and TRBJ2-5, with D possibly matching TRBD2 (5 bases). Germline CDR1 reads SNHLY; CDR2 reads FYNNEI. The CDR3 is 11 residues long. V shed 7 bases and J shed 5 bases, with 8 bases lying between them. CDR3 DNA: TGTGCCAGCAAACTAGAGGAGACCCAGTACTTC. This gives the protein CASKLEETQYF.

The J gene is TRBJ2-1, the V gene TRBV27; TRBD2 matches 8 bases. This CDR3 is built from 16 residues. Germline V lookup: CDR1 MNHEY, CDR2 SMNVEV (reference sequence). Trimming took 5 bases from V and 1 from J; bases not matched to a gene: 7. DNA for the CDR3: TGTGCCAGCAGTCCTGGAGCGGGGGTATCCTACAATGAGCAGTTCTTC. Protein sequence: CASSPGAGVSYNEQFF.

The V call is TRBV6-5, the J call TRBJ1-5; 7 nucleotides agree with TRBD1. Germline CDR1 is MNHEY and CDR2 is SVGAGI. CDR3 length equals 14 residues. The J segment lost 6 bases and the V segment lost 8 bases, leaving 10 bases of the junction unmatched. Here the CDR3 DNA reads TGTGCCAGCGTCGGACAGGCGTCGGGTCAGCCCCAGCATTTT. Amino acids: CASVGQASGQPQHF.